The sequence of this TCR beta chain was determined in a study of blood T cell repertoires in COVID-19. As for the study in general: Samples came from the United States, Italy and Spain, spanning acute and convalescent COVID-19.

In the original workflow: The authors estimated nucleated cell counts from reference gene primer amplification. Assay used: immunoSEQ multiplex PCR; TCRdb lists only in-frame clones, some missing. V, J and clone size reflect that table, while D and trimming were determined from the DNA. The sample contains fewer than 400,000 clones, 90% to 95% of which appear only once. V was trimmed by 3 bases and J by 0 bases, leaving 13 bases between them. Germline V gene sequence: CDR1 SGHRS, CDR2 YFSETQ. The CDR3 length is 15 residues. Participants reported their clinical history, and cohort assignment relied on those reports. A COVID-19 case was met by exposed participants within 2 weeks before study entry.

V and J are TRBV5-1 and TRBJ2-7, with a weak D call TRBD1 (6 bases). Sample: PBMCs or T cells enriched from blood (not recorded which). The clonotype comes from a woman aged 25 to 45 who had been exposed to COVID-19. In nucleotides, the CDR3 is TGCGCCAGCAGCTCGACAGGATGGAGCTCCTACGAGCAGTACTTC. Translated, it gives CASSSTGWSSYEQYF.